One T cell receptor (beta chain) is described in this entry. Its specificity is not known. This specimen belongs to a study of cytomegalovirus exposure and HLA in healthy donors. Primers: 60 Vbeta forward and 13 Jbeta reverse. Some clones are missing from TCRdb's copy, which holds only in-frame ones; the method was immunoSEQ multiplex PCR. The data hold around 200,000 clones, with around 81% observed a single time. This CDR3 has 14 residues. Germline CDR1 reads SQVTM; CDR2 reads ANQGSEA. J lost 6 bases, V lost 4 bases, and 11 bases had no gene match. The study, taken as a whole, reports: In a later analysis, approximately 18,000 TCR beta sequences were associated with HLA alleles at 0.05 false discovery rate.

This chain connects TRBV29-1 to TRBJ2-7; 8 bases align to TRBD2. The sequence was obtained from a man in his thirties or forties in good health and CMV-seronegative. Specimen: PBMCs. The CDR3 here is CSVGGPSGGTEQYF. Written as DNA, the CDR3 is TGCAGCGTTGGAGGGCCGAGCGGGGGAACCGAGCAGTACTTC.